This T cell receptor (beta chain) came from a study of blood T cell dynamics during melanoma immunotherapy. The overall study: Patients with metastatic melanoma got pembrolizumab or nivolumab-ipilimumab as first-line care.

Time point noted: pre-treatment baseline. Prior systemic cancer therapy, immunosuppressant use and other active malignancies excluded patients. There are 20 residues in the CDR3. Germline loops: CDR1 SGDLS, CDR2 YYNGEE. V was clipped by 3 bases and J by 4 bases; unmatched bases: 18. The method was immunoSEQ multiplex PCR; TCRdb's version includes in-frame clones alone and lacks a portion of them. The sample holds fewer than 18,000 clones; about 83% are singletons and the top ten take about 4.6%. The sequence was collected from a human donor with melanoma. The sample in question was blood, obtained from a patient treated with checkpoint blockade. V and J are TRBV9 and TRBJ2-7; 14 nucleotides match TRBD2. CDR3 sequence reads: CASSEGTSGGFVGQRYEQYF. The DNA for the CDR3 is TGTGCCAGCAGCGAGGGGACTAGCGGGGGATTCGTCGGACAACGATACGAGCAGTACTTC.